This is a list of T cell receptor beta chains from one sample in a study of blood T cells in healthy people across ages. A single record per CDR3 protein comes from TCRdb applying MiXCR to the 5' RACE reads. The sample has roughly 800,000 distinct CDR3 sequences, 25% seen once; the top ten hold approximately 4%. The same sample was also used in a study of T cells of mothers and their children.

The sample consisted of blood. The receptors were sampled from a boy between 5 and 17 years old in good health. CDR3s include the opening cysteine and the closing phenylalanine or tryptophan. D genes are given only for firm matches. Expanded clones are given a class, and other clones once, few, many or no size at all.

d_gene,v_gene,abundance,j_gene,CDR3aa,CDR3nt
NA,TRBV7-3,few,TRBJ2-5,CASSPGRGWETQYF,TGTGCCAGCAGCCCCGGGCGGGGATGGGAGACCCAGTACTTC
NA,TRBV18,few,TRBJ1-4,CASSPGWPTNEKLFF,TGTGCCAGCTCACCCGGATGGCCAACTAATGAAAAACTGTTTTTT
TRBD1,TRBV15,NA,TRBJ2-5,CATSRQGAQETQYF,TGTGCCACCAGCAGACAGGGGGCCCAAGAGACCCAGTACTTC
TRBD1,TRBV28,NA,TRBJ2-5,CASHQADRGYQETQYF,TGTGCCAGCCATCAAGCTGACAGGGGGTACCAAGAGACCCAGTACTTC
NA,TRBV29-1,NA,TRBJ2-1,CSVAWTIGYNEQFF,TGCAGCGTTGCTTGGACTATCGGGTACAATGAGCAGTTCTTC
NA,TRBV4-1,few,TRBJ2-5,CASSQAAGGGETQYF,TGCGCCAGCAGCCAAGCGGCAGGGGGGGGTGAGACCCAGTACTTC
TRBD1,TRBV9,NA,TRBJ2-6,CASSPGQGPSGANVLTF,TGTGCCAGCAGCCCGGGACAGGGGCCCTCTGGGGCCAACGTCCTGACTTTC
TRBD1,TRBV5-5,NA,TRBJ1-2,CASSLGDRGYGYTF,TGTGCCAGCAGCTTGGGGGACAGGGGGTATGGCTACACCTTC
NA,TRBV7-2,few,TRBJ2-3,CASSFLGNTDTQYF,TGTGCCAGCAGCTTTTTGGGGAACACAGATACGCAGTATTTT
TRBD2,TRBV2,NA,TRBJ2-5,CASSRAGGLQETQYF,TGTGCCAGCAGTCGAGCGGGAGGCCTTCAAGAGACCCAGTACTTC
NA,TRBV29-1,many,TRBJ2-1,CSAGTHSYNEQFF,TGCAGTGCCGGGACTCACTCCTACAATGAGCAGTTCTTC
NA,TRBV24-1,few,TRBJ2-4,CATSDLSSKNIQYF,TGTGCCACCAGTGATTTAAGCTCAAAAAACATTCAGTACTTC
NA,TRBV20-1,NA,TRBJ1-4,CSASSGSANEKLFF,TGCAGTGCTAGTAGCGGATCGGCTAATGAAAAACTGTTTTTT
TRBD1,TRBV20-1,NA,TRBJ2-7,CSATNRDSVSYEQYF,TGCAGTGCTACTAACCGGGACAGCGTCTCCTACGAGCAGTACTTC
NA,TRBV12-5,NA,TRBJ2-5,CASGLFVAGRETQYF,TGTGCTAGTGGTTTATTCGTGGCTGGGCGAGAGACCCAGTACTTC
NA,TRBV20-1,few,TRBJ1-4,CSARPTRPRDGGEKLFF,TGCAGTGCTAGACCCACTCGACCCCGGGACGGAGGGGAAAAACTGTTTTTT
NA,TRBV7-2,NA,TRBJ2-1,CASSLAWAGGGNEQFF,TGTGCCAGCAGCTTAGCTTGGGCAGGGGGGGGCAATGAGCAGTTCTTC
NA,TRBV7-9,NA,TRBJ1-1,CASSLVHSFEASF,TGTGCCAGCAGCTTAGTGCACAGCTTTGAAGCTTCCTTT